What follows are 14 T cell receptor beta chains derived from one specimen sequenced in a study of T-cell memory formation after mild COVID-19. TCRdb re-called the 5' RACE reads through MiXCR, storing one row per CDR3 protein. The sample has 110,000 to 150,000 distinct CDR3 sequences; more than 13% are singletons. The sequencing sample was made of PBMCs or a T cell subset sorted from them (not recorded which). The receptors originated from an adult woman who had mild COVID-19 (a few samples of this study predate the infection). Cell type and time point are not known.

V gene TRBV29-1 combines with J gene TRBJ1-1; D gene ambiguous. Germline CDR1 is SQVTM and CDR2 is ANQGSEA. V was cut by 0 bases and J by 6 bases, with 8 bases left in between. CDR3 length: 12 residues. For the CDR3, the DNA is TGCAGCGTTGAAGAGGACGGACCTGAAGCTTTCTTT. This translates into CSVEEDGPEAFF.

The V call is TRBV2, the J call TRBJ2-7; D call uncertain. The CDR3 covers 14 residues. Germline CDR1 and CDR2: SNHLY and FYNNEI. Trimming pared 4 bases from V and 2 bases from J, leaving 12 bases between. The CDR3 DNA follows: TGTGCCAGCAGTGTACGTCCGGGCACCTACGAGCAGTACTTC. Amino acid sequence: CASSVRPGTYEQYF.

This chain joins TRBV14 and TRBJ1-1, with D possibly being TRBD1 (6 bases). V gave up 4 bases and J gave up 0 bases, with 12 bases separating them. The CDR3 loop spans 15 amino acids. Looked up from germline, CDR1 is SGHDN and CDR2 is FVKESK. In DNA, the CDR3 is TGTGCCAGCAGCCCCAGGCAGGGGCTGAACACTGAAGCTTTCTTT. Translation gives CASSPRQGLNTEAFF.

This clonotype was detected a few times. This chain connects TRBV5-6 to TRBJ2-5; perhaps D is TRBD1 or TRBD2 (6 bases each). The length of the CDR3 is 16 residues. With 3 bases removed from V and 0 bases from J, the gap between germline ends came to 15 bases. Germline CDR1 SGHDT, CDR2 YYEEEE. The CDR3: CASSSGGTWYQETQYF. The CDR3 DNA reads as TGTGCCAGCAGCTCCGGCGGGACATGGTACCAAGAGACCCAGTACTTC.

This clonotype was picked up one time. This chain links TRBV6-5 with TRBJ2-1; D may be TRBD2 (6 bases). The V end was cut by 0 bases, the J end by 7 bases, with 22 bases between. The CDR3 sequence is 18 residues long. The germline CDR1 and CDR2 sequences are MNHEY and SVGAGI. This CDR3 reads CASSYSSPPLAPGNEQFF. CDR3 in DNA: TGTGCCAGCAGTTACTCATCCCCCCCACTAGCCCCGGGAAATGAGCAGTTCTTC.

This clonotype came up a few times. The chain recombines TRBV30 with TRBJ1-2; 7 nucleotides align to TRBD1. V was clipped by 4 bases and J by 4 bases; unmatched bases: 6. The germline CDR1 and CDR2 sequences are GTSNPN and SVGIG (reference sequence). The length of the CDR3 is 13 residues. CDR3: CAWTMGQIYGYTF. CDR3 DNA sequence: TGTGCCTGGACCATGGGACAGATCTATGGCTACACCTTC.

The chain is built from TRBV4-1 and TRBJ1-5, with unresolved D. Deletions cut 0 bases from V and 2 bases from J, with 14 bases between. Germline-derived CDR1 and CDR2 are MGHRA and YSYEKL. The CDR3 loop spans 17 amino acids. The chain's CDR3 is CASSQDEAQRGNQPQHF. CDR3 nucleotide sequence: TGCGCCAGCAGCCAAGATGAGGCCCAGAGGGGCAATCAGCCCCAGCATTTT.

This rearrangement joins TRBV27 to TRBJ1-2, with unresolved D. V shed 10 bases and J shed 1 base, with 22 bases lying between them. In germline, CDR1 is MNHEY, CDR2 SMNVEV (reference sequence). This CDR3 comprises 16 residues. The CDR3 DNA follows: TGTGCCACCACCTCCGTTAGAAGACCTTTTAACTATGGCTACACCTTC. This encodes CATTSVRRPFNYGYTF.

The table lists this clonotype with many counts. J is TRBJ2-1 and V is TRBV6-2 or TRBV6-3; perhaps D is TRBD1 or TRBD2 (5 bases each). Germline CDR1 and CDR2: MNHEY and SVGEGT. CDR3 size: 12 residues. Trimming stripped 2 bases from V and 8 bases from J, with 7 bases between. The CDR3 reads CASSYRGDEQFF. The CDR3 bases are TGTGCCAGCAGTTACCGGGGCGATGAGCAGTTCTTC.

This clonotype was observed a few times. The V call is TRBV27, the J call TRBJ2-1; no clear D gene. This CDR3 is built from 11 residues. Trimming took 3 bases from V and 9 from J, leaving 6 bases between them. Looked up from germline, CDR1 is MNHEY and CDR2 is SMNVEV (reference sequence). Here the CDR3 DNA reads TGTGCCAGCAGTTTCGGTAGTGAGCAGTTCTTC. Translation: CASSFGSEQFF.

CDR3 sequence reads: CASSDATGGNWNEQFF. The CDR3, as DNA: TGTGCCAGCAGTGACGCCACAGGGGGGAACTGGAATGAGCAGTTCTTC. V and J are TRBV6-4 and TRBJ2-1; TRBD1 agrees at 8 bases. The CDR3 length is 16 residues. The J segment lost 7 bases and the V segment lost 2 bases, leaving 10 bases of the junction unmatched. CDR1 and CDR2 from the germline V gene are MRHNA and SNTAGT.

This clonotype appeared a few times. The chain links TRBV12-3 or TRBV12-4 to TRBJ2-3; D not certain. The V end was cut by 5 bases, the J end by 5 bases, with 8 bases between. The CDR3 has 12 residues. This chain's CDR3 is CASSPPLDTQYF. Here the CDR3 DNA reads TGTGCCAGCAGTCCCCCCCTAGATACGCAGTATTTT.

This chain links TRBV7-9 with TRBJ2-1; the match to TRBD1 covers 8 bases. The CDR3 has 12 residues. The V gene end was trimmed by 3 bases and the J gene end by 11 bases; junction bases not matched to a gene: 3. The germline V gene encodes CDR1 SEHNR and CDR2 FQNEAQ (reference sequence). CDR3 loop: CASSFDRGQQFF. For the CDR3, the DNA is TGTGCCAGCAGCTTTGACAGGGGTCAGCAGTTCTTC. Complete variable domain (other parts from reference TRBV7-9 and TRBJ2-1): DTGVSQNPRHKITKRGQNVTFRCDPISEHNRLYWYRQTLGQGPEFLTYFQNEAQLEKSRLLSDRFSAERPKGSFSTLEIQRTEQGDSAMYLCASSFDRGQQFFGPGTRLTVL.

The chain couples TRBV4-1 to TRBJ2-1, with TRBD1 matching 7 bases. Germline values: CDR1 MGHRA, CDR2 YSYEKL. CDR3 size: 18 residues. The V segment lost 5 bases and the J segment 3 bases; nucleotides outside the gene matches: 16. In nucleotides, the CDR3 is TGCGCCAGCAGCAGCGAACCAGCCGGGACAGAGTACTACAATGAGCAGTTCTTC. It yields the protein CASSSEPAGTEYYNEQFF.